This T cell receptor (beta chain) was captured in a study of OX40 agonist ivuxolimab in advanced cancers. On the study more broadly: Every 2 weeks, ivuxolimab was infused into the patients intravenously at between 0.01 and 10 mg/kg. Dose-escalation patients' cancers were hepatocellular carcinoma, melanoma, renal cell or head and neck cancer. Earlier anti-PD-1, anti-PD-L1 or anti-CTLA-4 therapy was permitted; over 35% had received some.

The CDR3 runs to 11 residues. V lost 6 bases, J lost 7 bases, and 9 bases lay in between. CDR1 SGHAT and CDR2 FQNNGV come from the germline V gene. The repertoire was sequenced with immunoSEQ multiplex PCR; TCRdb's copy has only in-frame clones and lacks some. The sample lists about 82,000 clones, roughly 89% occurring once. The input for sequencing was CD4+ or CD8+ T cells sorted from blood, taken in a trial of the OX40 agonist ivuxolimab. The V call is TRBV11-2, the J call TRBJ1-1; the D is unclear. The receptor was derived from an adult with an advanced solid tumor such as melanoma, head and neck, liver or kidney cancer. As DNA, the CDR3 is TGTGCCAGCAGGGAAGGAGTTGAAGCTTTCTTT. Protein: CASREGVEAFF.